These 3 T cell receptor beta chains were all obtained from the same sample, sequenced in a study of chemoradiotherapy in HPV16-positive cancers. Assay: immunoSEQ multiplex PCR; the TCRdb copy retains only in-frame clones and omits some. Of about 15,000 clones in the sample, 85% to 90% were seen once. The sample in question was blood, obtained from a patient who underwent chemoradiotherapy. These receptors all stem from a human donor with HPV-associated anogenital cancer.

CDR3 amino acids: CASSRYTGSSYEQYF. The CDR3 DNA is TGTGCCAGCAGCCGATATACAGGTTCTTCCTACGAGCAGTACTTC. J is TRBJ2-7 and V is TRBV11-1; possible D gene TRBD1, 5 bases. The ends were cut back, 5 bases at V and 1 base at J, with 15 bases in the middle. The CDR3 is made up of 15 amino acids. Germline CDR1 reads SGHAT; CDR2 reads FQDESV (reference sequence). Combining the CDR3 with reference TRBV11-1 and TRBJ2-7 gives the whole variable domain EAEVAQSPRYKITEKSQAVAFWCDPISGHATLYWYRQILGQGPELLVQFQDESVVDDSQLPKDRFSAERLKGVDSTLKIQPAELGDSAMYLCASSRYTGSSYEQYFGPGTRLTVT.

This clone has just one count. The CDR3 region has the DNA TGTGCCAGTAGTATGCGGTTGGGCCCCTCTGGAAACACCATATATTTT. Translating gives CASSMRLGPSGNTIYF. The chain recombines TRBV19 with TRBJ1-3; no clear D gene. The CDR3 runs 16 residues. Trimming pared 3 bases from V and 0 bases from J, leaving 12 bases between. Germline V gene sequence: CDR1 LNHDA, CDR2 SQIVND (reference sequence).

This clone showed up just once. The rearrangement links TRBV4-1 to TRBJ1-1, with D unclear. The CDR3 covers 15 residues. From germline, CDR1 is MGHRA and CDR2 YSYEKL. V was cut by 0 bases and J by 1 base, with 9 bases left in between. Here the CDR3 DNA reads TGCGCCAGCAGCCAAGATCTACAGCGGAACACTGAAGCTTTCTTT. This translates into CASSQDLQRNTEAFF.